Listed below are T cell receptor beta chains from one sample, sequenced in a study of cytomegalovirus exposure and HLA in healthy donors. Method: immunoSEQ multiplex PCR; TCRdb's copy keeps in-frame clones and lacks some. The sample has approximately 120,000 clones; 85% to 90% are singletons. Source material: PBMCs. These receptors all stem from a woman under 30 in good health and CMV-seronegative. The CDR3 runs from the conserved cysteine through the conserved F or W. The D gene is left open where the match is weak. The size entry is marked missing in some rows and otherwise reads once, few, many or a size class.

CDR3aa: CASSSLGLAGALTGELFF; CDR3nt: TGTGCCAGCAGCTCATTGGGACTAGCGGGGGCGCTCACCGGGGAGCTGTTTTTT; j_gene: TRBJ2-2; v_gene: TRBV5-6; abundance: -; d_gene: TRBD2
CDR3aa: CASSLARTGSGNTIYF; CDR3nt: TGTGCCAGCAGCTTAGCGCGAACGGGGTCTGGAAACACCATATATTTT; j_gene: TRBJ1-3; v_gene: TRBV7-9; abundance: -; d_gene: -
CDR3aa: CASSYIPGTGGGYTF; CDR3nt: TGTGCCAGCAGCTATATACCCGGGACAGGGGGAGGCTACACCTTC; j_gene: TRBJ1-2; v_gene: TRBV28; abundance: -; d_gene: TRBD1
CDR3aa: CASASSGSYLGEQFF; CDR3nt: TGTGCCAGCGCCTCTAGCGGGAGCTATCTTGGTGAGCAGTTCTTC; j_gene: TRBJ2-1; v_gene: TRBV7-9; abundance: -; d_gene: TRBD2
CDR3aa: CASSVGYFDMLETQYF; CDR3nt: TGTGCCAGCAGCGTAGGTTACTTCGATATGCTGGAGACCCAGTACTTC; j_gene: TRBJ2-5; v_gene: TRBV9; abundance: -; d_gene: -
CDR3aa: CASTTLGGQPNTEAFF; CDR3nt: TGTGCCAGCACCACACTCGGCGGACAGCCAAACACTGAAGCTTTCTTT; j_gene: TRBJ1-1; v_gene: TRBV28; abundance: -; d_gene: -
CDR3aa: CASSLSPVTDTQYF; CDR3nt: TGTGCCAGCAGCTTAAGTCCGGTCACAGATACGCAGTATTTT; j_gene: TRBJ2-3; v_gene: TRBV11-3; abundance: -; d_gene: -
CDR3aa: CASSRDRNTDTQYF; CDR3nt: TGTGCCAGCAGTCGGGACAGAAACACAGATACGCAGTATTTT; j_gene: TRBJ2-3; v_gene: TRBV27; abundance: -; d_gene: TRBD1
CDR3aa: CASSDWRDPIAGTTVRAETQYF; CDR3nt: TGTGCCAGCAGTGATTGGCGTGATCCGATCGCGGGAACGACAGTAAGAGCGGAGACCCAGTACTTC; j_gene: TRBJ2-5; v_gene: TRBV2; abundance: once; d_gene: -
CDR3aa: CAISEPGRYGYTF; CDR3nt: TGTGCCATCAGTGAACCAGGGAGGTATGGCTACACCTTC; j_gene: TRBJ1-2; v_gene: TRBV10-3; abundance: -; d_gene: -
CDR3aa: CASNQGADNEQFF; CDR3nt: TGTGCCAGCAATCAGGGGGCGGACAATGAGCAGTTCTTC; j_gene: TRBJ2-1; v_gene: TRBV2; abundance: -; d_gene: TRBD1
CDR3aa: CASSLVDRAAGGYTF; CDR3nt: TGTGCCAGCAGCTTAGTTGACAGGGCGGCTGGAGGCTACACCTTC; j_gene: TRBJ1-2; v_gene: TRBV7-9; abundance: -; d_gene: TRBD1
CDR3aa: CASSIIEFRDRGGTEAFF; CDR3nt: TGTGCCAGCAGTATAATTGAGTTTCGGGACAGGGGTGGGACTGAAGCTTTCTTT; j_gene: TRBJ1-1; v_gene: TRBV28; abundance: -; d_gene: TRBD1
CDR3aa: CASRNNRVGNTIYF; CDR3nt: TGTGCCAGCAGAAACAACAGGGTCGGAAACACCATATATTTT; j_gene: TRBJ1-3; v_gene: TRBV6-5; abundance: -; d_gene: -
CDR3aa: CASSFGSTGYGYTF; CDR3nt: TGTGCCAGCAGCTTCGGGTCAACCGGCTATGGCTACACCTTC; j_gene: TRBJ1-2; v_gene: TRBV7-9; abundance: -; d_gene: -
CDR3aa: CASSQGTSGIYEQYF; CDR3nt: TGTGCCAGCAGCCAGGGGACTAGCGGGATCTACGAGCAGTACTTC; j_gene: TRBJ2-7; v_gene: TRBV5-6; abundance: -; d_gene: TRBD2
CDR3aa: CASSQGHISYEQYF; CDR3nt: TGCGCCAGCAGTCAGGGACACATCTCCTACGAGCAGTACTTC; j_gene: TRBJ2-7; v_gene: TRBV4-3; abundance: -; d_gene: -
CDR3aa: CAWVAGHYNSPLHF; CDR3nt: TGTGCCTGGGTCGCGGGCCACTATAATTCACCCCTCCACTTT; j_gene: TRBJ1-6; v_gene: TRBV30; abundance: -; d_gene: -
CDR3aa: CASRPTGVTEAFF; CDR3nt: TGTGCCAGCAGACCGACAGGGGTCACTGAAGCTTTCTTT; j_gene: TRBJ1-1; v_gene: TRBV7-8; abundance: few; d_gene: TRBD1
CDR3aa: CASSVVAGYNEQFF; CDR3nt: TGTGCCAGCAGCGTAGTAGCGGGATACAATGAGCAGTTCTTC; j_gene: TRBJ2-1; v_gene: TRBV9; abundance: -; d_gene: TRBD2
CDR3aa: CASSQGSGIYNEQFF; CDR3nt: TGTGCCAGCAGCCAAGGTAGCGGAATTTACAATGAGCAGTTCTTC; j_gene: TRBJ2-1; v_gene: TRBV7-9; abundance: -; d_gene: -
CDR3aa: CASRTSAASTDTQYF; CDR3nt: TGTGCCAGCAGAACGAGTGCTGCTAGCACAGATACGCAGTATTTT; j_gene: TRBJ2-3; v_gene: TRBV28; abundance: -; d_gene: -
CDR3aa: CASSLPSTSGPYEQYF; CDR3nt: TGTGCCAGCAGCCTACCTTCGACTAGCGGCCCCTACGAGCAGTACTTC; j_gene: TRBJ2-7; v_gene: TRBV4-2; abundance: -; d_gene: TRBD2
CDR3aa: CASSVLISSNEQFF; CDR3nt: TGCGCCAGCAGTGTCCTTATTTCTTCCAATGAGCAGTTCTTC; j_gene: TRBJ2-1; v_gene: TRBV10-1; abundance: -; d_gene: -
CDR3aa: CAWSVLRGYTF; CDR3nt: TGTGCCTGGAGTGTATTGCGAGGCTACACCTTC; j_gene: TRBJ1-2; v_gene: TRBV30; abundance: -; d_gene: -
CDR3aa: CASDPGGETQYF; CDR3nt: TGTGCCAGTGACCCGGGGGGGGAGACCCAGTACTTC; j_gene: TRBJ2-5; v_gene: TRBV7-2; abundance: -; d_gene: TRBD2
CDR3aa: CASSLSLVEYQETQYF; CDR3nt: TGTGCCAGCAGTTTATCCTTGGTTGAGTACCAAGAGACCCAGTACTTC; j_gene: TRBJ2-5; v_gene: TRBV28; abundance: -; d_gene: -
CDR3aa: CASIGDSGNTIYF; CDR3nt: TGTGCCAGCATCGGGGACTCTGGAAACACCATATATTTT; j_gene: TRBJ1-3; v_gene: TRBV27; abundance: -; d_gene: -
CDR3aa: CAWSVQGVGTEAFF; CDR3nt: TGTGCCTGGAGTGTACAGGGGGTGGGCACTGAAGCTTTCTTT; j_gene: TRBJ1-1; v_gene: TRBV30; abundance: -; d_gene: TRBD1
CDR3aa: CASSRQGYNYGYTF; CDR3nt: TGTGCCAGCAGTAGACAGGGATATAACTATGGCTACACCTTC; j_gene: TRBJ1-2; v_gene: TRBV28; abundance: -; d_gene: TRBD1
CDR3aa: CASSERRAITDTQYF; CDR3nt: TGTGCCAGCAGTGAAAGACGAGCGATCACAGATACGCAGTATTTT; j_gene: TRBJ2-3; v_gene: TRBV2; abundance: -; d_gene: -
CDR3aa: CASSGQNRDTIYF; CDR3nt: TGTGCCAGCAGTGGGCAGAACCGCGACACCATATATTTT; j_gene: TRBJ1-3; v_gene: TRBV28; abundance: -; d_gene: -
CDR3aa: CASSLAGTSVTGELFF; CDR3nt: TGTGCCAGCAGCTTGGCCGGGACTAGCGTCACCGGGGAGCTGTTTTTT; j_gene: TRBJ2-2; v_gene: TRBV5-6; abundance: -; d_gene: TRBD2
CDR3aa: CASRLEAGVGEQFF; CDR3nt: TGTGCCAGTAGACTAGAGGCGGGAGTAGGTGAGCAGTTCTTC; j_gene: TRBJ2-1; v_gene: TRBV19; abundance: -; d_gene: TRBD2
CDR3aa: CASSLRGSGNTIYF; CDR3nt: TGTGCCAGCAGTCTTCGGGGCTCTGGAAACACCATATATTTT; j_gene: TRBJ1-3; v_gene: TRBV5-6; abundance: -; d_gene: -
CDR3aa: CASSPRGPDRGSMPQHF; CDR3nt: TGTGCCAGCTCGCCCCGGGGCCCGGACAGGGGGTCTATGCCCCAGCATTTT; j_gene: TRBJ1-5; v_gene: TRBV18; abundance: -; d_gene: TRBD1
CDR3aa: CASSEASAGQGSGYTF; CDR3nt: TGTGCCAGCAGTGAAGCCAGTGCAGGACAGGGATCTGGCTACACCTTC; j_gene: TRBJ1-2; v_gene: TRBV6-1; abundance: -; d_gene: TRBD1
CDR3aa: CASSNRGLPYEQYF; CDR3nt: TGCGCCAGCAGCAACAGGGGGCTCCCCTACGAGCAGTACTTC; j_gene: TRBJ2-7; v_gene: TRBV5-1; abundance: few; d_gene: TRBD1
CDR3aa: CASLSVRSPNEQFF; CDR3nt: TGTGCCAGCCTGTCTGTGCGGAGTCCGAATGAGCAGTTCTTC; j_gene: TRBJ2-1; v_gene: TRBV5-6; abundance: -; d_gene: -
CDR3aa: CASSGDRAGEKLFF; CDR3nt: TGTGCCAGCAGCGGGGACAGGGCGGGTGAAAAACTGTTTTTT; j_gene: TRBJ1-4; v_gene: TRBV13; abundance: -; d_gene: TRBD1
CDR3aa: CASSARPNSNQPQHF; CDR3nt: TGTGCCAGCAGTGCTAGACCAAATAGCAATCAGCCCCAGCATTTT; j_gene: TRBJ1-5; v_gene: TRBV27; abundance: -; d_gene: -
CDR3aa: CARSGGAGQPQHF; CDR3nt: TGTGCCAGATCAGGGGGCGCCGGGCAGCCCCAGCATTTT; j_gene: TRBJ1-5; v_gene: TRBV30; abundance: once; d_gene: TRBD1
CDR3aa: CASKETGSDTGELFF; CDR3nt: TGTGCCAGCAAGGAAACGGGGTCGGACACCGGGGAGCTGTTTTTT; j_gene: TRBJ2-2; v_gene: TRBV2; abundance: -; d_gene: -
CDR3aa: CASSTTLQGSTDTQYF; CDR3nt: TGTGCCAGCAGCACCACACTCCAGGGAAGCACAGATACGCAGTATTTT; j_gene: TRBJ2-3; v_gene: TRBV7-2; abundance: -; d_gene: -
CDR3aa: CAWTSQGSYGYTF; CDR3nt: TGTGCCTGGACGAGCCAGGGTAGCTATGGCTACACCTTC; j_gene: TRBJ1-2; v_gene: TRBV30; abundance: few; d_gene: -
CDR3aa: CASSQVLRNEQFF; CDR3nt: TGCGCCAGCAGCCAAGTACTACGCAATGAGCAGTTCTTC; j_gene: TRBJ2-1; v_gene: TRBV4-3; abundance: -; d_gene: -
CDR3aa: CASSEFQSNQPQHF; CDR3nt: TGTGCCAGCAGCGAATTCCAAAGCAATCAGCCCCAGCATTTT; j_gene: TRBJ1-5; v_gene: TRBV6-1; abundance: -; d_gene: -
CDR3aa: CASRWTGDNYGYTF; CDR3nt: TGTGCCAGCAGGTGGACAGGGGATAACTATGGCTACACCTTC; j_gene: TRBJ1-2; v_gene: TRBV28; abundance: -; d_gene: TRBD1
CDR3aa: CATAIGGRPGELFF; CDR3nt: TGTGCCACCGCGATCGGGGGGCGCCCCGGGGAGCTGTTTTTT; j_gene: TRBJ2-2; v_gene: TRBV27; abundance: -; d_gene: -